This T cell receptor beta chain was documented in a study of monozygotic twins with inflammatory bowel disease. CDR1 and CDR2 from the germline V gene are MNHNS and SASEGT. The CDR3 is 13 residues long. Notes on this clonotype: The antigen remains undetermined.

Study-level points and caveats: Diversity of TCRbeta measured by inverse Simpson was lower in IBD patients than in healthy co-twins. Twins classed as concordant or discordant showed no difference in repertoire similarity, possibly from limited power.

TCRdb re-called the 5' RACE reads and catalogs CDR3 proteins one per entry, DNA excluded. In all, the sample yields some 150,000 distinct CDR3 sequences. The source of this sequence is a human donor with ulcerative colitis or Crohn's disease, or a healthy co-twin of an affected twin (not recorded which). The chain is built from TRBV6-1 and TRBJ2-3. Sequencing was carried out using blood. The CDR3 sequence: CASSESGLDTQYF.